This TCR beta chain was observed in a study of blood T cells in healthy people across ages. Together with a sample-barcoded 5' primer, a J-beta primer mix was included in a second PCR lasting about 6 to 11 cycles. One entry per CDR3 protein results from TCRdb running MiXCR on the 5' RACE reads. This table holds 650,000 or so distinct CDR3 sequences, around 50% found once. V was shortened by 0 bases and J by 5 bases, with 13 bases between the two germline ends. Per germline, CDR1 DFQATT and CDR2 SNEGSKA (reference sequence). The CDR3 extends over 15 amino acids. The receptor comes from a woman older than 75 in good health. Sequencing was carried out using blood. The chain couples TRBV20-1 to TRBJ1-4; maybe TRBD1 (6 bases). CDR3 nucleotide sequence: TGCAGTGCTAGAGATCAGAGGCAGGGGAATGAAAAACTGTTTTTT. This codes for CSARDQRQGNEKLFF.